Shown below are 20 T cell receptor beta chains from a single sample sequenced in a study of CXCR3-negative and CXCR3-positive naive CD8 T cells (dated by TCRdb to between 2019 and 2020). Sequencing relied on a NextSeq 550. The Human TCR Profiling Kit (MiLaboratory) was used to prepare UMI-labeled 5' RACE TRB cDNA libraries. After the reads were reprocessed by TCRdb, one entry was made per CDR3 protein sequence, with no DNA. The sample's own table lists 5,500 to 7,000 distinct CDR3 sequences. The ten biggest clones cover roughly 1.6% of the sample. The sequencing input was naive CXCR3- CD8+ T cells from blood. The cell subset or site label, as the study defines it: CD45RO-CCR7+CD27+CD95- naive CD8+ T cells lacking CXCR3 (TNR3-). The receptors here all came from a human donor in good health. Some clones in this sample may be carry-over from other donors' samples.

CDR3 sequence: CSGRLSNSPLHF. The gene calls are TRBV29-1 and TRBJ1-6. CDR3 length: 12 residues. The V gene's germline CDR1 is SQVTM and CDR2 ANQGSEA.

Frequency places this clonotype as medium-sized. The V gene is TRBV29-1, the J gene TRBJ2-3. The CDR3 consists of 12 residues. Looked up from germline, CDR1 is SQVTM and CDR2 is ANQGSEA. The CDR3 reads CSVFVGTDTQYF.

This clonotype counts as medium-sized by frequency. The chain employs TRBV6-5 and TRBJ2-1; without DNA, the TCRdb call of TRBD2 cannot be checked. CDR1 is MNHEY and CDR2 is SVGAGI in the germline V gene. The CDR3 totals 12 residues. CDR3 amino acids: CASSWSGNEQFF.

By frequency, this clonotype registers medium-sized (0.01 to 0.1%). V gene TRBV5-1 combines with J gene TRBJ2-7; TCRdb indicates TRBD1, and absent DNA this call remains unverified. The germline gives CDR1 SGHRS, CDR2 YFSETQ. The CDR3 has 15 amino acids. The CDR3 sequence is CASSHNRAPAAEQYF.

Its frequency marks this clonotype as medium-sized. This chain connects TRBV7-9 to TRBJ2-5. The germline V gene encodes CDR1 SEHNR and CDR2 FQNEAQ (reference sequence). This CDR3 region has 15 residues. The CDR3 spells CASSLGVGAQETQYF.

Its frequency marks this clonotype as medium-sized (0.01 to 0.1%). V usage is TRBV5-1 and J usage is TRBJ2-7; there is no DNA to check the TCRdb D call of TRBD2. The CDR3 length is 13 residues. Germline V gene data show CDR1 as SGHRS and CDR2 as YFSETQ. The CDR3 sequence: CASRAGPPYEQYF. Looking up the rest from reference TRBV5-1 and TRBJ2-7 gives the full variable domain: KAGVTQTPRYLIKTRGQQVTLSCSPISGHRSVSWYQQTPGQGLQFLFEYFSETQRNKGNFPGRFSGRQFSNSRSEMNVSTLELGDSALYLCASRAGPPYEQYFGPGTRLTVT.

Frequency places this clonotype as medium-sized. The rearrangement uses TRBV3-1 and TRBJ2-7; with no DNA, the TCRdb D assignment of TRBD1 cannot be verified. CDR1 and CDR2 from the germline V gene are LGHDT and YNNKEL (reference sequence). The CDR3 has 14 residues. The CDR3 region is CASSQDGGPYEQYF.

The chain is built from TRBV2 and TRBJ2-3; absent DNA, TCRdb's TRBD2 call cannot be checked. The CDR3 length is 15 residues. Germline values: CDR1 SNHLY, CDR2 FYNNEI. CDR3 sequence: CASSRTSGSTDTQYF.

This chain links TRBV7-2 with TRBJ2-7; TCRdb returns TRBD1, unconfirmable since there is no DNA. This CDR3 has 13 amino acids. The germline CDR1 and CDR2 sequences are SGHTA and FQGNSA. CDR3 loop: CASTRDTNYEQYF.

This clonotype is labeled medium-sized based on frequency. The rearrangement uses TRBV12-3 or TRBV12-4 and TRBJ2-7; TCRdb's D call, TRBD1, is unchecked because there is no DNA. The CDR3 sequence is 14 residues long. The CDR3 region is CASSGTESSYEQYF.

The V gene is TRBV29-1, the J gene TRBJ2-5; TCRdb names TRBD1, which stays unverified in the absence of DNA. There are 15 residues in the CDR3. Per germline, CDR1 SQVTM and CDR2 ANQGSEA. The CDR3 protein is CSVLHRQGAQETQYF.

The chain combines TRBV5-1 with TRBJ2-5; the TCRdb call, TRBD1, lacks DNA for checking. Germline loops: CDR1 SGHRS, CDR2 YFSETQ. The CDR3 length is 15 residues. CDR3 sequence reads: CASSDWDGEQETQYF.

The rearrangement joins TRBV23-1 to TRBJ2-1; TCRdb reports TRBD1, a call that lacks DNA to check it against. TRBV23-1 is placed among ORFs of uncertain function. This CDR3 is built from 16 residues. The CDR3 sequence is CASSQCRQGIRHEQFF.

This chain joins TRBV6-5 and TRBJ2-3. The CDR3 extends over 16 amino acids. In germline, CDR1 is MNHEY, CDR2 SVGAGI. The CDR3 protein is CASSYSRSLAADTQYF.

The CDR3 region is CASSQDRGSGNTIYF. This sequence joins TRBV4-3 and TRBJ1-3. The CDR3 consists of 15 residues. Germline V lookup: CDR1 LGHNA, CDR2 YSLEER.

This clonotype ranks as medium-sized (0.01 to 0.1%) in terms of frequency. This CDR3 is CASSSGPASVETYEQYF. V gene TRBV6-2 or TRBV6-3 combines with J gene TRBJ2-7; checking the TCRdb D call of TRBD2 is not possible without DNA. The CDR3 is made up of 17 amino acids. Germline CDR1 MNHEY, CDR2 SVGEGT.

The chain uses TRBV4-1 and TRBJ1-4. From germline, CDR1 is MGHRA and CDR2 YSYEKL. The CDR3 runs to 14 residues. The CDR3 protein is CASSRKPDGEKLFF.

The gene calls are TRBV3-1 and TRBJ2-4; without DNA, the TCRdb call of TRBD2 cannot be checked. Per the germline V gene, CDR1 is LGHDT and CDR2 is YNNKEL (reference sequence). The CDR3 is 13 residues long. The CDR3 region is CASREDEGYIQYF.

This clonotype counts as medium-sized by frequency. V and J are TRBV12-5 and TRBJ2-7; the TCRdb call, TRBD1, lacks DNA for checking. CDR3 length equals 14 residues. Germline V lookup: CDR1 LGHNT, CDR2 FRNRAP. The CDR3 protein is CASGPDSLSYEQYF.

The chain recombines TRBV29-1 with TRBJ1-1; TCRdb proposes TRBD1, but this gene call is untestable without DNA. This CDR3 is 11 amino acids long. Germline V gene sequence: CDR1 SQVTM, CDR2 ANQGSEA. This chain's CDR3 is CSVARGHEAFF.